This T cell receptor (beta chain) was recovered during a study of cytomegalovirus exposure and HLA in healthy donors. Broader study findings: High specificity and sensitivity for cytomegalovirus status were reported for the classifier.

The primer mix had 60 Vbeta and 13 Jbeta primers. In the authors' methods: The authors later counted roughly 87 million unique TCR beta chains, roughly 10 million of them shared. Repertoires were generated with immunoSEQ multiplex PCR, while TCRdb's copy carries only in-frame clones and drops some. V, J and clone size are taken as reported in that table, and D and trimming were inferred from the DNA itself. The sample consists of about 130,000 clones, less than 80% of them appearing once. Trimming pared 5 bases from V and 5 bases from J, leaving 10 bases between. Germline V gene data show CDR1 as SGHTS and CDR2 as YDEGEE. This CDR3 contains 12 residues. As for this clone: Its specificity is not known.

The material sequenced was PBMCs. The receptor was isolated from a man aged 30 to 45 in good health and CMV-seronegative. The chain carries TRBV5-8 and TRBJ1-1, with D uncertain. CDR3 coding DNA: TGTGCCAGCAGTCTAATTCGGACTGAAGCTTTCTTT. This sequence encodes CASSLIRTEAFF.